The source of this T cell receptor beta chain is a study of blood T cell repertoires in COVID-19. As for the study in general: Both acute and convalescent COVID-19 samples were obtained from the United States, Italy and Spain.

As handled by the study authors: Reference gene primer amplification in the assay estimated nucleated cell counts. The assay was immunoSEQ multiplex PCR, and TCRdb's table has in-frame clones only and misses some. That table supplies the V and J calls and clone size; D and trimming were determined from the DNA. The table has 45,000 to 55,000 clones, 85% to 90% seen once. The germline V gene encodes CDR1 MNHEY and CDR2 SVGAGI. Trimming removed 7 bases from V and 8 bases from J, with 17 bases in between. This CDR3 has 13 amino acids. Sequencing input: peripheral blood. This receptor was taken from a human donor in a cohort sampled during active COVID-19. The chain combines TRBV6-5 with TRBJ1-2; perhaps TRBD1 as D (6 bases). CDR3 in amino acids: CASTENRAEGYTF. The CDR3 DNA sequence: TGTGCCAGCACCGAGAACAGGGCGGAGGGCTACACCTTC.